This TCR beta chain is drawn from a study of Ad26.COV2.S vaccination and SARS-CoV-2 variants (dated by TCRdb to the early 2020s). Looking at the study overall: Vaccine-arm donors came from COV1001, a multicentre, randomized, double-blind, placebo-controlled phase I-IIa trial of Ad26.COV2.S in healthy adults. Ad26.COV2.S was administered intramuscularly at a dose of 5x10^10 or 1x10^11 viral particles, either as one shot or as two shots given 56 days apart. Sequencing of the TCRbeta repertoire served to evaluate the specificity and breadth of SARS-CoV-2-reactive T cell receptors following Ad26.COV2.S vaccination. A total of some 30 samples were included in the TCR-sequenced set, comprising roughly 19 Ad26.COV2.S vaccine recipients, 5 placebo recipients and 8 SARS-CoV-2 convalescent individuals. Trial participants were randomized into five groups of five, in which low-dose or high-dose Ad26.COV2.S was given once or twice, or placebo was given on both occasions. Investigators remained blinded to trial group allocation during experiments and outcome assessment. General study outcomes and caveats: Compared with placebo recipients, Ad26.COV2.S recipients showed higher spike-specific TCR breadth (P = 0.0014). Comparable non-spike TCR breadth was observed between vaccine and placebo recipients, consistent with only spike being contained in the vaccine. Substantial breadth of spike-specific CD8+ and CD4+ T cell responses was reported after vaccination. The study was not powered to compare responses between vaccine doses or regimens. The authors noted that total T cell responses may have been underestimated by the TCR breadth and depth analyses.

Taken with the paper, the label for treatment or condition translates to: some 20 received Ad26.COV2.S at low or high dose, single or two shots; 5 received placebo; per-sample allocation not given. Repertoires of vaccine and placebo recipients were sequenced from samples taken on day 63 after the first injection. Between 29 July and 7 August 2020, Cohort 1b enrolled some 25 adults aged 18-55 years at one site in Boston, USA. Ad26.COV2.S consisted of a replication-incompetent adenovirus type 26 vector by which a prefusion-stabilized SARS-CoV-2 spike protein from the original Wuhan strain was expressed. Note on this clone: Its antigen target is currently unknown. No per-base quality is available; no much larger clone lies one base away.

The immunoSEQ Assay was used to sequence TCRbeta CDR3 regions. After extraction, genomic DNA underwent amplification by bias-controlled multiplex PCR, followed by high-throughput sequencing. From the authors' description of their analysis: To quantify the absolute abundance of every unique TCRbeta CDR3 region, sequences were collapsed and filtered. Usable DNA was measured by amplifying reference genes present in all nucleated cells, and TCRbeta template counts were normalized to that usable DNA to estimate T cell fraction. Repertoire TCRs were annotated as SARS-CoV-2-specific when V gene, CDR3 amino acid sequence and J gene were exactly matched to a known reactive TCR set. The reference SARS-CoV-2 TCR set came from MIRA and was filtered for enrichment in COVID-19-positive ImmuneCODE repertoires, removing public or cross-reactive TCRs. Drawing on the MIRA antigens, annotated TCRs were analysed further at the level of specific ORF or position within ORF. Breadth was defined as the number of annotated unique rearrangements divided by the total number of unique productive rearrangements, and depth was defined as the summed frequency of the annotated unique rearrangements. Two-sided Wilcoxon rank-sum tests were applied when comparing TCR breadth between groups. This is the immuneACCESS table as TCRdb keeps it, with only in-frame sequences that have V and J called. A part of the clones is gone; compared with another copy, unresolved V genes explain less than half, and the rest is unexplained. V, J and clone size were drawn from that table, and D and trimming were deduced from the DNA. The sample table lists 510,000 or so clones, around nine tenths of them with a count of one. The top ten clones comprise 9.5% to 15% of the sample.

Source: peripheral blood, taken in a trial of Ad26.COV2.S vaccine versus placebo. This TCR came from a person aged 18-65 years who received the Ad26.COV2.S COVID-19 vaccine or a placebo.

The DNA is as follows: TGTGCCAGCAGCCTCTTTGGGGATGAGCAGTTCTTC. This encodes CASSLFGDEQFF. The chain links TRBV3-1 (or the pseudogene TRBV3-2) with TRBJ2-1, with no reliable assignment of the D segment. CDR1 and CDR2 are drawn from the germline V gene (reference sequence): LGHDT, YNNKEL. V and J are truncated by 4 bases and 8 bases respectively, leaving an intervening sequence of 9 bases. The CDR3 starts with the cysteine, ends with the phenylalanine, and has 12 residues. The DNA shown is the 36-base CDR3, in frame from base 1.